This T cell receptor (beta chain) was sequenced during a study of response to subunit inactivated influenza vaccine. General study results and limits: Authors suggested that a seasonal influenza vaccination recruits few new T cells each time.

In the case of this clonotype: Antigen specificity is unknown.

TCRdb reanalysed the RT-PCR reads using MiXCR and keeps one entry per CDR3 protein. The table has around 580,000 distinct CDR3 sequences, about 15% seen once. Germline CDR1 KGHSH, CDR2 LQKENI. V shed 6 bases and J 5 bases; nucleotides not matched to a gene: 9. The CDR3 sequence is 15 residues long. Sequencing used PBMCs from blood, obtained 11 to 12 days after vaccination. This rearrangement joins TRBV18 to TRBJ2-7, with 11 bases fitting TRBD1. The sequence was collected from a man aged 50 or older who received an inactivated influenza vaccine. CDR3 DNA sequence: TGTGCCAGCTCCTTTTTGGGACAGGGGGACCACGAGCAGTACTTC. Its protein is CASSFLGQGDHEQYF.